The 27 T cell receptor beta chains in this list originate from one sample, sequenced in a study of STAT3 mutations in large granular lymphocyte leukemia (dated by TCRdb to the late 2010s). Study-level results and caveats: All T-LGLL patients had at least one immunodominant TCRbeta clonotype, and roughly half had multiple immunodominant subclonotypes.

The library was made by the immunoSEQ multiplex PCR assay. Held by TCRdb, this immuneACCESS table contains in-frame sequences only and omits some clones. Under half of the omission traces to an unresolved V gene where checked; the cause of the rest is unknown. The sample table contains tens of thousands of clones; only one count was recorded for about 95% of them. Of the sample, around 6.4% is held by the ten largest clones. Their specific antigens are unknown. Material: peripheral blood mononuclear cells. These receptors were collected from a man aged 40-49 years with T-cell large granular lymphocyte leukemia. Some clones in this sample may be carry-over from other donors' samples. The age is the age at diagnosis.

The rearrangement links TRBV4-1 to TRBJ1-1, with 7 positions matching TRBD1. The V gene end was trimmed by 3 bases and the J gene end by 6 bases; junction bases not matched to a gene: 10. Germline-derived CDR1 and CDR2 are MGHRA and YSYEKL. CDR3 size: 15 residues. The CDR3 DNA is TGCGCCAGCAGCCACCAGGGGGGCTTCGAGGCTGAAGCTTTCTTT. This translates into CASSHQGGFEAEAFF.

For the CDR3, the DNA is TGTGCCAGCCTAGCTCTCGGCTACACCTTC. It codes for CASLALGYTF. The chain employs TRBV6-1 and TRBJ1-2, with unresolved D. In germline, CDR1 is MNHNS, CDR2 SASEGT. V lost 8 bases and J lost 8, with 9 bases in between. The CDR3 is 10 residues long.

The chain carries TRBV6-6 and TRBJ2-7; 7 bases map to TRBD2. The CDR3 has 16 amino acids. After removal of 7 bases from V and 2 bases from J, the junction contained 14 bases not matched to a gene. Germline V lookup: CDR1 MNHNY, CDR2 SVGAGI (reference sequence). The CDR3 protein is CASTTPAGDGAYEQYF. In nucleotides, the CDR3 is TGTGCCAGCACTACCCCGGCGGGGGACGGGGCCTACGAGCAGTACTTC.

This chain connects TRBV7-9 to TRBJ1-2; 12 bases agree with TRBD1. The CDR3 totals 17 residues. Germline-derived CDR1 and CDR2 are SEHNR and FQNEAQ (reference sequence). The V and J ends lost 5 bases and 7 bases, in that order; junction bases with no gene match: 14. The CDR3 loop is CASSHTGTGGEKIGYTF. In DNA, the CDR3 is TGTGCCAGCAGCCACACCGGGACAGGGGGCGAGAAGATTGGCTACACCTTC.

The gene calls are TRBV2 and TRBJ1-5; TRBD1 might be the D (5 bases). There are 16 residues in the CDR3. Germline V gene data show CDR1 as SNHLY and CDR2 as FYNNEI. V lost 4 bases, J lost 3 bases, and 16 bases lay in between. Written as DNA, the CDR3 is TGTGCCAGCAGTGCTCTGGAGGGACCCTTCAATCAGCCCCAGCATTTT. Residues: CASSALEGPFNQPQHF.

This rearrangement joins TRBV27 to TRBJ1-6; tentatively, D is TRBD1 (5 bases). Trimming removed 6 bases from V and 4 bases from J, with 7 bases in between. Germline-derived CDR1 and CDR2 are MNHEY and SMNVEV (reference sequence). CDR3 length: 13 residues. The CDR3 sequence is CASSDSYNSPLHF. CDR3 nucleotides: TGTGCCAGCAGCGACAGTTATAATTCACCCCTCCACTTT.

The rearrangement uses TRBV18 and TRBJ1-1; no clear D. The CDR3 contains 13 residues. With 1 base removed from V and 1 base from J, the gap between germline ends came to 4 bases. Germline V lookup: CDR1 KGHSH, CDR2 LQKENI. In DNA, the CDR3 is TGTGCCAGCTCACCACAGGAGAACACTGAAGCTTTCTTT. This codes for CASSPQENTEAFF. Full variable domain (missing parts from reference TRBV18 and TRBJ1-1): NAGVMQNPRHLVRRRGQEARLRCSPMKGHSHVYWYRQLPEEGLKFMVYLQKENIIDESGMPKERFSAEFPKEGPSILRIQQVVRGDSAAYFCASSPQENTEAFFGQGTRLTVV.

This sequence joins TRBV6-6 and TRBJ1-6, with 8 bases identical to TRBD1. The J segment lost 5 bases and the V segment lost 2 bases, leaving 5 bases of the junction unmatched. Germline V gene lookup returns CDR1 MNHNY and CDR2 SVGAGI (reference sequence). This CDR3 region has 16 residues. DNA for the CDR3: TGTGCCAGCAGTTACACGGTGGGACAGGATAATTCACCCCTCCACTTT. Encoded protein: CASSYTVGQDNSPLHF.

The chain carries TRBV30 and TRBJ1-4; D is undetermined. V lost 8 bases and J 0 bases, leaving 19 bases between the germline ends. This CDR3 spans 16 amino acids. Germline V gives CDR1 GTSNPN, CDR2 SVGIG (reference sequence). The CDR3 is CAPEARLDATNEKLFF. The CDR3 DNA is TGTGCCCCTGAGGCGAGGTTAGATGCAACTAATGAAAAACTGTTTTTT. The variable domain in full, completed from reference TRBV30 and TRBJ1-4, reads SQTIHQWPATLVQPVGSPLSLECTVEGTSNPNLYWYRQAAGRGLQLLFYSVGIGQISSEVPQNLSASRPQDRQFILSSKKLLLSDSGFYLCAPEARLDATNEKLFFGSGTQLSVL.

V is TRBV5-4 and J is TRBJ1-2; tentatively, D is TRBD1 (5 bases). The V end lost 2 bases, the J end lost 4 bases, and 12 bases lay between the germline ends. The germline V gene has CDR1 SGHNT and CDR2 YYREEE (reference sequence). The CDR3 contains 14 residues. CDR3 sequence: CASSFETGGYGYTF. The CDR3 DNA reads TGTGCCAGCAGCTTCGAAACAGGTGGCTATGGCTACACCTTC.

The chain combines TRBV4-3 with TRBJ1-5, with D possibly matching TRBD1 (6 bases). The CDR3 length is 17 residues. Germline CDR1 reads LGHNA; CDR2 reads YSLEER. The V gene lost 0 bases and the J gene lost 9 bases, with 21 bases spanning the gap. The CDR3 nucleotides read TGCGCCAGCAGCCAAGAACTCCCCAGGGGAGAGGGATGGCCCCAGCATTTT. This sequence encodes CASSQELPRGEGWPQHF.

CDR3 nucleotide sequence: TGTGCCAGCAGCTTAGGAGAGCAGTACTTC. Protein: CASSLGEQYF. V and J are TRBV11-2 and TRBJ2-7; D is ambiguous. Per the germline V gene, CDR1 is SGHAT and CDR2 is FQNNGV. The CDR3 is 10 residues long. Deletions cut 1 base from V and 7 bases from J, with 2 bases between.

This clone was detected only once. The chain employs TRBV5-8 and TRBJ1-5; perhaps TRBD1 as D (5 bases). V dropped 4 bases and J dropped 2 bases, with 13 bases sitting between them. The CDR3 has 15 residues. Germline CDR1 is SGHTS and CDR2 is YDEGEE. The CDR3 here is CASSPGALGNQPQHF. The CDR3 DNA is TGTGCCAGCAGCCCTGGGGCGCTGGGCAATCAGCCCCAGCATTTT.

This chain joins TRBV11-2 and TRBJ2-3, with 14 positions matching TRBD2. The CDR3 consists of 17 residues. J was trimmed by 4 bases and V by 5 bases; bases with no gene match: 8. CDR1 is SGHAT and CDR2 is FQNNGV in the germline V gene. The CDR3 DNA is TGTGCCAGCAGCCGAGGGACTAGCGGGGGTAGGGCAGATACGCAGTATTTT. Amino acid sequence: CASSRGTSGGRADTQYF.

CDR3 sequence reads: CASTPREGNYGYTF. CDR3 nucleotide sequence: TGTGCCAGCACACCACGGGAGGGGAACTATGGCTACACCTTC. The chain employs TRBV7-9 and TRBJ1-2; the D gene is possibly TRBD1 (5 bases). Germline-derived CDR1 and CDR2 are SEHNR and FQNEAQ (reference sequence). Trimming pared 7 bases from V and 2 bases from J, leaving 14 bases between. The CDR3 contains 14 residues.

This clone was counted once. The chain carries TRBV2 and TRBJ1-5; unclear D gene. This CDR3 has 16 residues. V was cut by 1 base and J by 3 bases, with 13 bases left in between. Germline V gene lookup returns CDR1 SNHLY and CDR2 FYNNEI. In nucleotides, the CDR3 is TGTGCCAGCAGTGAAGGACCTCCCGGGGACAATCAGCCCCAGCATTTT. Translating it yields CASSEGPPGDNQPQHF.

This clone was recorded only once. The J gene is TRBJ1-2, the V gene TRBV2; no firm D call. This CDR3 is built from 14 residues. Between the trimmed V and J ends, which lost 0 bases and 6 bases, there was a span of 11 bases. Germline assignment: CDR1 SNHLY and CDR2 FYNNEI. The CDR3 loop reads CASSEAVGGNGYTF. In DNA, the CDR3 is TGTGCCAGCAGTGAAGCAGTAGGCGGGAATGGCTACACCTTC.

This clone is medium-sized in the sample. V and J are TRBV7-2 and TRBJ1-5; D remains ambiguous. CDR3 length equals 15 residues. V was trimmed by 5 bases and J by 7 bases, leaving 18 bases between them. Per the germline V gene, CDR1 is SGHTA and CDR2 is FQGNSA. Here the CDR3 reads CASSTFAEIRQPQHF. The CDR3 coding sequence is TGTGCCAGCAGCACGTTCGCGGAGATTCGGCAGCCCCAGCATTTT. The entire variable domain, with the rest obtained from reference TRBV7-2 and TRBJ1-5, is as follows: GAGVSQSPSNKVTEKGKDVELRCDPISGHTALYWYRQSLGQGLEFLIYFQGNSAPDKSGLPSDRFSAERTGGSVSTLTIQRTQQEDSAVYLCASSTFAEIRQPQHFGDGTRLSIL.

The chain couples TRBV28 to TRBJ2-1; D perhaps matches TRBD2 (5 bases). Trimming took off 6 bases at V and 7 bases at J, with 7 bases between the two ends. The CDR3 is made up of 11 amino acids. Germline assignment: CDR1 MDHEN and CDR2 SYDVKM. The CDR3 DNA reads as TGTGCCAGCAGCCGGGGAAATGAGCAGTTCTTC. Encoded protein: CASSRGNEQFF.

The genes are TRBV6-5 and TRBJ1-2; D may be TRBD1 (6 bases). Deletions cut 6 bases from V and 7 bases from J, with 15 bases between. Germline lookup yields CDR1 MNHEY and CDR2 SVGAGI. The CDR3 loop spans 13 amino acids. In DNA, the CDR3 is TGTGCCAGCAGGCAGGGTTCGGGGGCTGGCTACACCTTC. Translated: CASRQGSGAGYTF.

The chain uses TRBV7-2 and TRBJ1-5; TRBD1 matches at 8 bases. J lost 1 base, V lost 4 bases, and 3 bases had no gene match. Per germline, CDR1 SGHTA and CDR2 FQGNSA. The CDR3 spans 15 residues. This CDR3 is CASSSRTGSNQPQHF. The DNA for the CDR3 is TGTGCCAGCAGCTCTAGGACAGGGAGCAATCAGCCCCAGCATTTT.

The chain links TRBV20-1 to TRBJ2-5; tentative D call: TRBD2 (5 bases). Germline CDR1 reads DFQATT; CDR2 reads SNEGSKA (reference sequence). The CDR3 spans 11 residues. The V and J ends lost 5 bases and 6 bases respectively, with 10 bases between them. The CDR3 protein is CSAPWEKTQYF. In nucleotides, the CDR3 is TGCAGTGCTCCCTGGGAGAAGACCCAGTACTTC.

The rearrangement uses TRBV5-4 and TRBJ2-5; the match to TRBD2 covers 16 bases. Per germline, CDR1 SGHNT and CDR2 YYREEE (reference sequence). This CDR3 has 16 amino acids. After removal of 4 bases from V and 4 bases from J, the junction contained 4 bases not matched to a gene. CDR3 in DNA: TGTGCCAGCAGCGGGACTAGCGGGGGGGCCGTAGAGACCCAGTACTTC. It specifies CASSGTSGGAVETQYF.

The V and J genes are TRBV10-3 and TRBJ2-1; D unresolved. CDR3 size: 13 residues. The germline V gene encodes CDR1 ENHRY and CDR2 SYGVKD. V dropped 2 bases and J dropped 6 bases, with 8 bases sitting between them. The CDR3 reads CAISEGTSNEQFF. DNA for the CDR3: TGTGCCATCAGTGAGGGTACAAGCAATGAGCAGTTCTTC.

The chain links TRBV18 to TRBJ1-5; possibly TRBD1 for D (5 bases). The CDR3 extends over 17 amino acids. CDR1 is KGHSH, CDR2 LQKENI, per germline. Trimming removed 3 bases from V and 5 bases from J, with 20 bases in between. CDR3 sequence: CASSPQIKQDGDQPQHF. The CDR3 nucleotides read TGTGCCAGCTCACCCCAAATTAAACAGGATGGGGATCAGCCCCAGCATTTT.

The rearrangement joins TRBV6-5 to TRBJ1-5; 9 bases line up with TRBD1. CDR3 size: 12 residues. Trimming removed 5 bases from V and 7 bases from J; junction bases left unmatched: 0. In germline, CDR1 is MNHEY, CDR2 SVGAGI. CDR3 sequence: CASSTGGQPQHF. DNA for the CDR3: TGTGCCAGCAGTACAGGGGGCCAGCCCCAGCATTTT.

This rearrangement joins TRBV11-1 to TRBJ2-5; D perhaps matches TRBD2 (5 bases). V dropped 3 bases and J dropped 5 bases, with 10 bases sitting between them. Germline V CDR1 and CDR2: SGHAT, FQDESV (reference sequence). CDR3 length equals 13 residues. The DNA for the CDR3 is TGTGCCAGCAGCTTCACTAGGGTGGAGACCCAGTACTTC. It specifies CASSFTRVETQYF.